Presented here are 23 T cell receptor beta chains from one specimen sequenced in a study of low-dose radiotherapy and immunotherapy resistance in tumors. TRAV and TRBV primers primed cDNA for both TCRalpha and TCRbeta. TCRs were put through roughly 20 PCR cycles of amplification with Phusion. A constant-region primer and the V-primer adapter served as the primer pair. TCRdb reanalysed the reads using MiXCR and keeps one entry per CDR3 protein. The sample includes about 89,000 distinct CDR3 sequences, 9.4% seen only once; the top ten take around 0.93%. The time point was: before trial treatment. The specimen comprised PBMCs, sampled before treatment. The origin of the receptors is a male donor with prostate cancer.

Remarks on this clonotype: A far larger clone is off by one base, so a read error is likely. The chain recombines TRBV10-3 with TRBJ2-5; TRBD1 might be the D (6 bases). The CDR3 is made up of 15 amino acids. V lost 5 bases, J lost 1 base, and 14 bases lay in between. Germline V CDR1 and CDR2: ENHRY, SYGVKD. Here the CDR3 DNA reads TGTGCCATCAGTACCAGGGGAACGGGCCAAGAGACCCAGTACTTC. Encoded protein: CAISTRGTGQETQYF.

The sample holds many counts of this clonotype. This rearrangement joins TRBV19 to TRBJ2-1; D call uncertain. The CDR3 totals 15 residues. Trimming shortened V by 7 bases and J by 0 bases, and 13 bases separated the two germline ends. The germline V gene encodes CDR1 LNHDA and CDR2 SQIVND (reference sequence). CDR3 bases: TGTGCCAGTACTGAGAGACACCGCTCCTACAATGAGCAGTTCTTC. Protein product: CASTERHRSYNEQFF.

The sample holds many counts of this clonotype. The CDR3 sequence: CASSLMNSGEQYF. In DNA form, the CDR3 reads TGTGCCAGCAGCTTAATGAACAGCGGCGAGCAGTACTTC. The V and J genes are TRBV7-3 and TRBJ2-7, with a tentative D call TRBD2 (5 bases). Germline V gene sequence: CDR1 SGHTA, CDR2 FQGTGA. The CDR3 extends over 13 amino acids. Trimming took 1 base from V and 6 from J, leaving 10 bases between them.

The sample holds many counts of this clonotype. The V gene is TRBV6-2 or TRBV6-3, the J gene TRBJ1-1; unclear D gene. The V gene's germline CDR1 is MNHEY and CDR2 SVGEGT. The CDR3 has 13 residues. The V end was cut by 0 bases, the J end by 5 bases, with 7 bases between. The CDR3 loop reads CASSYSFGTEAFF. In DNA form, the CDR3 reads TGTGCCAGCAGTTACTCATTCGGGACTGAAGCTTTCTTT.

This clonotype is deemed medium-sized. The chain has TRBV6-8 and TRBJ2-7; TRBD1 aligns across 8 bases. The V and J ends lost 5 bases and 6 bases, in that order; junction bases with no gene match: 9. Germline CDR1 MNHGY, CDR2 SAAAGT. The CDR3 is made up of 14 amino acids. CDR3 sequence (DNA): TGTGCCAGCAGTGGGACAGGCGCCTTCCGCGAGCAGTACTTC. This gives the protein CASSGTGAFREQYF.

A note on this clonotype: This likely came from a read error, as a far larger clone is one base away. The chain has TRBV5-1 and TRBJ2-1, with a tentative D call TRBD1 (5 bases). V was clipped by 1 base and J by 8 bases, with 13 bases between them. The CDR3 is 14 residues long. Germline assignment: CDR1 SGHRS and CDR2 YFSETQ. In nucleotides, the CDR3 is TGCGCCAGCAGCTTGCAGGGTCAGCCGGATGAGCAGTTCTTC. Its translation is CASSLQGQPDEQFF.

This clonotype came up once. V and J are TRBV2 and TRBJ2-7; the match to TRBD2 covers 10 bases. The CDR3 covers 17 residues. Trimming took 3 bases from V and 0 from J; bases not matched to a gene: 8. Germline lookup yields CDR1 SNHLY and CDR2 FYNNEI. CDR3 sequence reads: CASSDPALAGTSYEQYF. In DNA, the CDR3 is TGTGCCAGCAGTGACCCGGCACTAGCGGGGACCTCCTACGAGCAGTACTTC.

This clonotype came up many times. The V gene is TRBV29-1, the J gene TRBJ1-2; D is ambiguous. The CDR3 covers 12 residues. V lost 1 base, J lost 6 bases, and 9 bases lay in between. CDR1 is SQVTM, CDR2 ANQGSEA, per germline. CDR3 protein: CSVEGGGDGYTF. The CDR3 bases are TGCAGCGTTGAAGGAGGCGGGGATGGCTACACCTTC.

This clonotype was counted ten times or more. J is TRBJ2-4 and V is TRBV28; 11 positions agree with TRBD1. This CDR3 comprises 17 residues. J gave up 0 bases and V 4 bases, and 5 bases lay outside the gene matches. Germline values: CDR1 MDHEN, CDR2 SYDVKM. The CDR3 DNA reads as TGTGCCAGCAGTTCACCGGGACAGGGGGGAGCCAAAAACATTCAGTACTTC. This gives the protein CASSSPGQGGAKNIQYF.

This clonotype was picked up many times. V is TRBV2 and J is TRBJ1-1, with a weak D call TRBD1 (6 bases). Germline CDR1 SNHLY, CDR2 FYNNEI. This CDR3 is 12 amino acids long. Trimming left V 5 bases short and J 11 bases short, with 15 bases between. CDR3 protein: CASSIGGRLAFF. For the CDR3, the DNA is TGTGCCAGCAGTATAGGGGGTCGGTTGGCTTTCTTT.

This clonotype is a singleton in its sample. V gene TRBV9 combines with J gene TRBJ2-1; D may be TRBD2 (6 bases). Trimming removed 0 bases at V and 7 bases at J, with 11 bases between. The CDR3 runs to 14 residues. Per germline, CDR1 SGDLS and CDR2 YYNGEE. The CDR3 bases are TGTGCCAGCAGCGTAGCCTCACTAGCAAATGAGCAGTTCTTC. Translated: CASSVASLANEQFF.

There are many counts of this clonotype. This rearrangement joins TRBV7-2 to TRBJ2-2, with TRBD1 as a possible D gene (6 bases). Germline V gives CDR1 SGHTA, CDR2 FQGNSA. V lost 6 bases and J 4 bases, leaving 12 bases between the germline ends. This CDR3 comprises 14 residues. The CDR3 DNA follows: TGTGCCAGCAGTCCTAAACAGGGCACCGGGGAGCTGTTTTTT. Protein: CASSPKQGTGELFF.

The table lists this clonotype with many counts. The chain employs TRBV20-1 and TRBJ2-7; 11 bases map to TRBD1. Trimming took 6 bases from V and 4 from J; bases not matched to a gene: 5. CDR3 length: 13 residues. Looked up from germline, CDR1 is DFQATT and CDR2 is SNEGSKA (reference sequence). This CDR3 is CSAAGQGEYEQYF. The CDR3 bases are TGCAGTGCAGCGGGACAGGGGGAGTACGAGCAGTACTTC.

This clonotype was detected many times. The chain combines TRBV20-1 with TRBJ2-7; D gene uncertain. Germline CDR1 and CDR2: DFQATT and SNEGSKA (reference sequence). The CDR3 spans 13 residues. V dropped 4 bases and J dropped 4 bases, with 14 bases sitting between them. The CDR3 sequence is CSATGHNGYEQYF. The CDR3 DNA reads TGCAGTGCTACCGGTCACAACGGGTACGAGCAGTACTTC.

In its sample, this clonotype was seen many times. The chain links TRBV6-2 or TRBV6-3 to TRBJ2-7; D uncertain. Trimming took off 4 bases at V and 0 bases at J, with 19 bases between the two ends. The CDR3 runs to 17 residues. CDR1 and CDR2 (germline): MNHEY, SVGEGT. The CDR3, as DNA: TGTGCCAGCAGTTCTCCAACCGGGCCGCTTAGCTCCTACGAGCAGTACTTC. This codes for CASSSPTGPLSSYEQYF.

This clonotype has a count of ten or more. The chain carries TRBV7-3 and TRBJ2-7; D might be TRBD2 (6 bases). The V end was cut by 2 bases, the J end by 0 bases, with 11 bases between. Germline loops: CDR1 SGHTA, CDR2 FQGTGA. This CDR3 contains 15 residues. The chain's CDR3 is CASSLYSGSSYEQYF. The CDR3 DNA is TGTGCCAGCAGCTTATATAGCGGAAGCTCCTACGAGCAGTACTTC.

This clonotype was recorded at least ten times. This sequence joins TRBV29-1 and TRBJ2-5; D is possibly TRBD1 (5 bases). V lost 6 bases and J 4 bases, leaving 18 bases between the germline ends. Germline assignment: CDR1 SQVTM and CDR2 ANQGSEA. The length of the CDR3 is 14 residues. CDR3 sequence reads: CSVSGRDRVETQYF. The CDR3 DNA is TGCAGCGTGTCCGGCAGGGATCGAGTAGAGACCCAGTACTTC.

This clonotype was recorded at least ten times. This rearrangement joins TRBV25-1 to TRBJ2-2, with a possible D match to TRBD2 (5 bases). Between the trimmed V and J ends, which lost 7 bases and 7 bases, there was a span of 25 bases. The germline CDR1 and CDR2 sequences are MGHDK and SYGVNS. This CDR3 comprises 17 residues. CDR3 amino acids: CASTPPVSNFRGGELFF. The CDR3, as DNA: TGTGCCAGCACCCCACCGGTCTCTAACTTTCGGGGCGGGGAGCTGTTTTTT.

This clonotype occurred many times. The V and J genes are TRBV28 and TRBJ1-6; D unclear. The CDR3 runs 16 residues. V was pared by 4 bases and J by 5 bases, with 15 bases between. Germline-derived CDR1 and CDR2 are MDHEN and SYDVKM. This CDR3 is CASSSAERTNNSPLHF. In DNA form, the CDR3 reads TGTGCCAGCAGTTCCGCGGAAAGGACCAATAATTCACCCCTCCACTTT.

This clonotype occurred many times. The V and J genes are TRBV7-8 and TRBJ1-5; D not resolved. Deletions cut 2 bases from V and 8 bases from J, with 10 bases between. From germline, CDR1 is SGHVS and CDR2 FQNEAQ. This CDR3 is 13 amino acids long. The CDR3 region has the DNA TGTGCCAGCAGCTTACAGGTCAAAAAGCCCCAGCATTTT. Protein: CASSLQVKKPQHF.

This clonotype has a count of ten or more. The CDR3 here is CASSQRRSQETQYF. DNA of the CDR3: TGCGCCAGCAGCCAACGACGGTCCCAAGAGACCCAGTACTTC. This chain connects TRBV4-1 to TRBJ2-5, with D unresolved. V lost 2 bases, J lost 1 base, and 8 bases lay in between. CDR3 size: 14 residues. Germline CDR1 is MGHRA and CDR2 is YSYEKL.

Worth noting for this clonotype: Just one base apart from a much larger clone, this may be a read error. V is TRBV10-3 and J is TRBJ2-6, with a tentative D call TRBD2 (7 bases). Germline V lookup: CDR1 ENHRY, CDR2 SYGVKD. The CDR3 extends over 18 amino acids. CDR3 in amino acids: CAISEIRAGHSGVNVLTF. The CDR3 region has the DNA TGTGCCATCAGTGAGATCCGAGCGGGACACTCTGGGGTCAACGTCCTGACTTTC.

The chain is built from TRBV27 and TRBJ1-1; no clear D gene. The germline CDR1 and CDR2 sequences are MNHEY and SMNVEV (reference sequence). Trimming removed 5 bases from V and 2 bases from J, with 9 bases in between. The CDR3 has 13 residues. Written as DNA, the CDR3 is TGTGCCAGCAGTCAGATGTTAAACACTGAAGCTTTCTTT. This encodes CASSQMLNTEAFF.